These T cell receptor beta chains were read from a single sample in a study of blood T cells in healthy people across ages. TCRdb analysed the 5' RACE reads with MiXCR anew, one entry per CDR3 protein. Among about 1.8 million distinct CDR3 sequences, around half were seen once, and the ten largest hold approximately 2%. Sequencing input: blood. These receptors originate from a woman aged 40-49 years in good health. Both conserved end residues are part of each CDR3. Each record gives: J gene, V gene, D gene, CDR3 protein. The D gene is left open where the match is weak.

TRBJ2-1 TRBV25-1 NA CTSSVGDRYNEQFF
TRBJ1-5 TRBV28 NA CASSPSLGGNQPQHF
TRBJ2-5 TRBV11-2 NA CASSHGRTEETQYF
TRBJ2-5 TRBV4-2 TRBD2 CASSLGTSGGPTQETQYF
TRBJ1-4 TRBV7-2 NA CASSLGGGSGEKLFF
TRBJ2-1 TRBV29-1 TRBD1 CSVESGGIDEQFF
TRBJ1-1 TRBV4-3 NA CASSQGSVASTEAFF
TRBJ1-6 TRBV18 TRBD1 CASSPGTGVANNSPLHF
TRBJ2-7 TRBV4-2 TRBD2 CASSQGSGGGGEQYF
TRBJ1-5 TRBV4-3 NA CVPAKSHGQPQHF
NA TRBV18 TRBD1 CASSPGPGQGANEQYF
TRBJ2-3 TRBV10-3 NA CAISEWLSDTETQYF
TRBJ2-5 TRBV5-1 NA CASSSRDPYQHGQYF
TRBJ2-5 TRBV9 NA CASSADRRSQETQYF
TRBJ2-3 TRBV7-9 NA CASSLTTGRRIDTQYF
TRBJ1-1 TRBV6-6 NA CASSSGWNPGNTEAFF
TRBJ2-3 TRBV11-2 NA CASSLDGQVWGTQYF
TRBJ2-5 TRBV6-6 NA CASSYGSRVPAQGTQYF
TRBJ2-7 TRBV20-1 TRBD1 CSASGDRSRYEQYF
TRBJ1-2 TRBV20-1 NA CSARTTTGFGGYTF
TRBJ1-4 TRBV20-1 NA CSASPLAAGEKLFF
TRBJ1-6 TRBV12-3/TRBV12-4 NA CASSLRRGRANSPLHF
NA TRBV3-1 TRBD2 CASSLTSGVGGETQYF
TRBJ2-7 TRBV7-2 NA CASSPGLGVGYEQYF
TRBJ2-1 TRBV20-1 TRBD2 CSATSGGNEQFF
TRBJ2-1 TRBV4-3 TRBD2 CASSQDGLVGGNEQFF
TRBJ2-3 TRBV5-1 TRBD1 CASRSGQGVDTQYF